A selection of T cell receptor beta chains follows, all from one sample in a study of regulatory T cells in long-lasting Graves disease. TCRdb re-called the multiplex PCR reads through MiXCR, storing one row per CDR3 protein. The sample yields fewer than 650,000 distinct CDR3 sequences, roughly 16% seen once. These same records also appear under a second study, on T cells in Graves' hyperthyroidism and ophthalmopathy.

Sequenced material: peripheral blood mononuclear cells (PBMCs), taken at new diagnosis, from a patient treated with antithyroid drugs. Every receptor here comes from a woman aged 25 to 39 with Graves disease. Both conserved end residues are trimmed from each CDR3. D genes are given only for firm matches.

j_call v_call d_call cdr3_aa
TRBJ2-1 TRBV7-2 . ASSPRPGGSKGNEQF
TRBJ2-3 TRBV6-1 . ASTNRPLDTQY
TRBJ2-1 TRBV6-1 . ASRSRTESSYNEQF
TRBJ2-7 TRBV12-3/TRBV12-4 TRBD1 ASRHSDRAYEQY
TRBJ2-7 TRBV27 . ASSPPLGYSYEQY
TRBJ2-7 TRBV29-1 . SVDTRLGEQY
TRBJ2-5 TRBV11-2 TRBD1 ASSLGQGNLYQETQY
TRBJ1-5 TRBV28 . ASRKSNQPQH
TRBJ2-3 TRBV9 TRBD2 ASSVGGTGGITDTQY
TRBJ1-1 TRBV6-2/TRBV6-3 . ASGSQRNTEAF
TRBJ2-3 TRBV3-1 . ASSQEPRPDTQY
TRBJ1-2 TRBV12-3/TRBV12-4 . ASKPGQYYGYT
TRBJ1-2 TRBV6-2/TRBV6-3 . AIIRKTVVSGYT
TRBJ1-1 TRBV4-1 . ASSQVGTEAF
TRBJ1-2 TRBV28 . ASSLQPDYGYT
TRBJ1-6 TRBV6-2/TRBV6-3 . ASGSNGNSPLH
TRBJ1-1 TRBV6-5 . ASSYSKIGRGGTEAF
TRBJ2-7 TRBV29-1 TRBD2 SVAGNPSYEQY
TRBJ1-6 TRBV30 . AWSRGGGWNSPLH
TRBJ2-1 TRBV19 TRBD1 ASSNTGQGNNEQF
TRBJ1-6 TRBV28 TRBD1 ATGLRGRIFQSPLH
TRBJ2-7 TRBV9 . ASSARGLSGGEQY
TRBJ2-1 TRBV5-1 TRBD1 ASSYDRDNEQF
TRBJ1-2 TRBV7-2 . ASSHSEGVYT
TRBJ2-7 TRBV20-1 TRBD1 SADRDRGSGEQY
TRBJ1-4 TRBV7-9 TRBD1 ASSLGGTGANGEKLF
TRBJ2-7 TRBV7-6 . ASRPPQGYEQY
TRBJ2-7 TRBV28 . ASSESRRGTYEQY
TRBJ2-7 TRBV18 TRBD1 ASSPPAGQGTEQY
TRBJ2-5 TRBV6-1 . ASNLPQETQY
TRBJ2-5 TRBV28 . AIQRGGGQETQY
TRBJ1-5 TRBV20-1 TRBD1 SANRDRGLQPQH
TRBJ1-5 TRBV2 . ASSWTVSNQPQH
TRBJ1-1 TRBV20-1 . SAPDSGIEAF
TRBJ2-3 TRBV6-9 TRBD2 ASSYLGLAGDQQY
TRBJ1-5 TRBV15 . ATSRDQGHQPQH
TRBJ1-1 TRBV19 TRBD1 ASSYRGQDEAF
TRBJ2-3 TRBV3-1 . ASNLGGRMDTQY
TRBJ1-1 TRBV19 . ASSRYGAENTEAF
TRBJ2-1 TRBV2 TRBD1 ASMGRETGVYGEQF
TRBJ2-7 TRBV7-9 TRBD2 ASSPGTSRAYEQY
TRBJ2-3 TRBV7-3 TRBD2 ASSPGAGAGTDTQY
TRBJ2-1 TRBV11-3 TRBD2 ASSAGTSGAYNEQF